Listed below are T cell receptor beta chains from one sample, sequenced in a study of beta chain features in type 1 diabetes. The protocol was immunoSEQ multiplex PCR, while the TCRdb copy is restricted to in-frame clones and leaves out a portion. The sample has 450,000 to 550,000 clones; about 30% are singletons. Material: naive CD4+ T cells from blood. The receptors originated from a man aged 18 to 35 in good health. The CDR3 runs from the conserved cysteine through the conserved F or W. The D gene is left open where the match is weak. Clone sizes are given selectively: once, few, many, or a class where the clone is expanded.

- | TRBJ2-1 | - | TRBV20-1 | CSARDDTKQFF | TGCAGTGCTAGGGATGACACAAAGCAGTTCTTC
- | TRBJ1-5 | - | TRBV25-1 | CASSDRRGDNQPQHF | TGTGCCAGCAGTGACCGTCGGGGCGACAATCAGCCCCAGCATTTT
- | TRBJ2-7 | - | TRBV7-2 | CASSPLAVAYEQYF | TGTGCCAGCAGCCCCCTCGCGGTGGCCTACGAGCAGTACTTC
TRBD1 | TRBJ1-3 | few | TRBV7-9 | CASTLIYRGRGNTIYF | TGTGCCAGCACCCTCATTTACAGGGGGCGCGGAAACACCATATATTTT
TRBD2 | TRBJ2-1 | few | TRBV7-9 | CASSEPLAGGQHEQFF | TGTGCCAGCAGCGAACCCCTAGCGGGAGGCCAACATGAGCAGTTCTTC
TRBD1 | TRBJ1-5 | few | TRBV10-3 | CAISELPGQGGQPQHF | TGTGCCATCAGTGAGTTACCGGGACAGGGAGGACAGCCCCAGCATTTT
TRBD1 | TRBJ1-2 | - | TRBV30 | CASTGESYGYTF | TGTGCCTCAACAGGGGAGAGCTATGGCTACACCTTC
TRBD2 | TRBJ2-3 | - | TRBV7-9 | CASSGGLAGEADTQYF | TGTGCCAGCAGCGGGGGACTAGCGGGAGAGGCAGATACGCAGTATTTT
TRBD1 | TRBJ1-1 | - | TRBV5-1 | CASSGDSFTEAFF | TGCGCCAGCAGCGGGGACAGTTTCACTGAAGCTTTCTTT
- | TRBJ2-7 | - | TRBV29-1 | CSVGPGAYEQYF | TGCAGCGTTGGTCCGGGGGCTTACGAGCAGTACTTC
- | TRBJ2-3 | - | TRBV5-1 | CASNEAARDTQYF | TGCGCCAGCAACGAAGCAGCGCGAGATACGCAGTATTTT
- | TRBJ2-5 | - | TRBV5-1 | CASSGQGETQYF | TGCGCCAGCAGCGGACAAGGCGAGACCCAGTACTTC
- | TRBJ2-7 | few | TRBV30 | CAWSDSLVGEQYF | TGTGCCTGGAGTGACAGCTTGGTCGGTGAGCAGTACTTC
- | TRBJ2-3 | few | TRBV29-1 | CSVVKGPTDTQYF | TGCAGCGTTGTTAAGGGGCCCACAGATACGCAGTATTTT
TRBD2 | TRBJ2-7 | - | TRBV7-9 | CASSLGVAGPLEQYF | TGTGCCAGCAGCTTAGGAGTAGCGGGACCCCTCGAGCAGTACTTC
- | TRBJ2-4 | - | TRBV28 | CASSLVAKNIQYF | TGTGCCAGCAGTTTAGTAGCCAAAAACATTCAGTACTTC
- | TRBJ2-6 | few | TRBV7-2 | CASSLAGANVLTF | TGTGCCAGCAGCTTAGCTGGGGCCAACGTCCTGACTTTC
TRBD1 | TRBJ1-5 | few | TRBV30 | CAWSRQGASNQPQHF | TGTGCCTGGAGTAGGCAGGGGGCCTCCAATCAGCCCCAGCATTTT
TRBD1 | TRBJ2-7 | few | TRBV28 | CASSPGTGYAYEQYF | TGTGCCAGCAGTCCCGGGACAGGGTATGCCTACGAGCAGTACTTC
TRBD2 | TRBJ2-5 | - | TRBV30 | CAWSPGTSGLQETQYF | TGTGCCTGGAGTCCCGGGACTAGCGGTCTCCAAGAGACCCAGTACTTC
- | TRBJ2-7 | few | TRBV20-1 | CSAREYEQYF | TGCAGTGCTCGGGAGTACGAGCAGTACTTC
TRBD2 | TRBJ2-1 | - | TRBV7-2 | CASSLGLAGGFNEQFF | TGTGCCAGCAGCTTAGGGCTAGCGGGTGGTTTCAATGAGCAGTTCTTC
- | TRBJ2-3 | few | TRBV7-9 | CASSLGEVAGDTQYF | TGTGCCAGCAGCTTAGGCGAGGTTGCGGGAGATACGCAGTATTTT
- | TRBJ2-2 | few | TRBV19 | CASIAENTGELFF | TGTGCCAGTATTGCGGAGAACACCGGGGAGCTGTTTTTT
TRBD2 | TRBJ2-5 | - | TRBV29-1 | CSASGQETQYF | TGCAGCGCTAGCGGGCAAGAGACCCAGTACTTC
- | TRBJ2-1 | - | TRBV30 | CAWSSEGNEQFF | TGTGCCTGGAGTAGCGAAGGCAATGAGCAGTTCTTC